This note documents a single T cell receptor beta chain sequence. Its antigen is currently unknown. This CDR3 region has 15 residues. Trimming cost V 6 bases and J 0 bases, with 13 bases left between them. Germline CDR1 SGDLS, CDR2 YYNGEE. This specimen belongs to a study of graft-versus-host responses after intestinal transplantation. Profiling relied on immunoSEQ multiplex PCR, and the TCRdb table lists in-frame clones only, not all of them. The repertoire consists of 85,000 to 100,000 clones, with roughly 90% occurring once and the leading ten covering 0.11%. Study outcomes and limitations: Allografts of patients with graft-donor T cell macrochimerism showed high graft-versus-host to host-versus-graft clone ratios.

The chain recombines TRBV9 with TRBJ1-3; unclear D gene. The TCR originated in a human donor who received an intestinal transplant. The sample consisted of unstimulated CD4+ T cells sorted from spleen or lymph node cells, taken before intestinal transplant. CDR3 nucleotide sequence: TGTGCCAGCACCCTGGGGAGCAGCTCTGGAAACACCATATATTTT. This codes for CASTLGSSSGNTIYF. The variable domain in full, completed from reference TRBV9 and TRBJ1-3, reads DSGVTQTPKHLITATGQRVTLRCSPRSGDLSVYWYQQSLDQGLQFLIQYYNGEERAKGNILERFSAQQFPDLHSELNLSSLELGDSALYFCASTLGSSSGNTIYFGEGSWLTVV.